These 14 T cell receptor beta chains share one sample of origin, sequenced in a study of low-dose radiotherapy and immunotherapy resistance in tumors. Primers targeting TRAV and TRBV primed first-strand cDNA, covering alpha and beta chains. TCR amplification ran roughly 21 PCR cycles using constant-region and V-primer adapter primers. TCRdb called the reads again in MiXCR, with one record for every CDR3 protein. The sample yields some 13,000 distinct CDR3 sequences, 60% to 80% seen once. These receptors originate from a human donor with advanced metastatic prostate, ovarian, gallbladder or colorectal cancer (not recorded which). This table probably holds off-target reads from a library built for another chain.

This clonotype was seen a single time. The chain employs TRBV12-3 or TRBV12-4 and TRBJ2-2; D perhaps matches TRBD2 (5 bases). V was cut by 2 bases and J by 7 bases, with 11 bases left in between. This CDR3 region has 14 residues. The CDR3 region has the DNA TGTGCCAGCAGTTTACCGGGGTTTGGCGGGGAGCTGTTTTTT. Amino acid sequence: CASSLPGFGGELFF.

This chain connects TRBV28 to TRBJ1-1, with 11 bases that match TRBD1. Germline CDR1 reads MDHEN; CDR2 reads SYDVKM. V was pared by 3 bases and J by 4 bases, with 7 bases of the junction left unmatched. The CDR3 has 16 residues. DNA of the CDR3: TGTGCCAGCAGTTTCGAGGACAGGGGGCCCGGCACTGAAGCTTTCTTT. Protein product: CASSFEDRGPGTEAFF.

The chain recombines TRBV5-1 with TRBJ1-6; D not certain. CDR1 and CDR2 (germline): SGHRS, YFSETQ. The CDR3 totals 16 residues. V lost 0 bases, J lost 5 bases, and 12 bases lay in between. The CDR3: CASSLDGFGDNSPLHF. CDR3 bases: TGCGCCAGCAGCTTGGATGGGTTCGGGGATAATTCACCCCTCCACTTT.

This chain's CDR3 is CASTIWSQPQHF. The CDR3 coding sequence is TGTGCCAGCACAATATGGAGTCAGCCCCAGCATTTT. This chain joins TRBV6-8 and TRBJ1-5, with unresolved D. The CDR3 has 12 residues. Germline V gene sequence: CDR1 MNHGY, CDR2 SAAAGT. V lost 7 bases and J 6 bases, leaving 10 bases between the germline ends.

The chain employs TRBV11-2 and TRBJ2-3, with D tentatively TRBD1 (5 bases). CDR1 SGHAT and CDR2 FQNNGV come from the germline V gene. The ends were cut back, 1 base at V and 5 bases at J, with 13 bases in the middle. The CDR3 length is 15 residues. This CDR3 is CASSLGSRAKDTQYF. The CDR3 nucleotides read TGTGCCAGCAGCTTAGGCAGCAGGGCGAAAGATACGCAGTATTTT.

V usage is TRBV5-8 and J usage is TRBJ2-7, with D tentatively TRBD1 (5 bases). The length of the CDR3 is 15 residues. Germline V lookup: CDR1 SGHTS, CDR2 YDEGEE. Between the trimmed V and J ends, which lost 1 base and 3 bases, there was a span of 14 bases. CDR3 sequence reads: CASSLRQGLLYEQYF. The CDR3 DNA is TGTGCCAGCAGCTTGCGGCAGGGTTTGCTCTACGAGCAGTACTTC. The full variable domain, in which reference TRBV5-8 and TRBJ2-7 provide the parts outside the CDR3, is EAGVTQSPTHLIKTRGQQATLRCSPISGHTSVYWYQQALGLGLQFLLWYDEGEERNRGNFPPRFSGRQFPNYSSELNVNALELEDSALYLCASSLRQGLLYEQYFGPGTRLTVT.

This clonotype was observed a handful of times. This sequence joins TRBV7-2 and TRBJ2-2, with D uncertain. V lost 3 bases and J lost 4, with 9 bases in between. CDR3 length: 14 residues. Per germline, CDR1 SGHTA and CDR2 FQGNSA. The CDR3 loop reads CASSFQSSTGELFF. CDR3 sequence (DNA): TGTGCCAGCAGCTTCCAGTCGAGCACCGGGGAGCTGTTTTTT.

The chain links TRBV20-1 to TRBJ2-2; no firm D call. With 1 base removed from V and 5 bases from J, the gap between germline ends came to 14 bases. Per the germline V gene, CDR1 is DFQATT and CDR2 is SNEGSKA (reference sequence). The CDR3 is made up of 15 amino acids. The CDR3 DNA reads TGCAGTGCTAGAGGGTTGCTTGAAGGGACCGGGGAGCTGTTTTTT. It specifies CSARGLLEGTGELFF.

The chain carries TRBV5-5 and TRBJ2-1, with 9 nucleotides matching TRBD2. Germline CDR1 SGHKS, CDR2 YYEKEE (reference sequence). The CDR3 has 15 amino acids. V lost 4 bases, J lost 4 bases, and 6 bases stayed unmatched. The CDR3 nucleotides are TGTGCCAGCAGCCTCCGACTAGCGGAATACAATGAGCAGTTCTTC. Amino acids: CASSLRLAEYNEQFF.

The chain employs TRBV12-3 or TRBV12-4 and TRBJ2-1; maybe TRBD2 (6 bases). V was shortened by 5 bases and J by 14 bases, with 25 bases between the two germline ends. The length of the CDR3 is 15 residues. The CDR3 DNA reads TGTGCCAGCAGTCGCGCTATAGCTAAACCCGGGGGAGAGTTCTTC. It specifies CASSRAIAKPGGEFF.

This chain joins TRBV12-3 or TRBV12-4 and TRBJ2-3; D unclear. The CDR3 consists of 12 residues. The V end was cut by 8 bases, the J end by 4 bases, with 10 bases between. The CDR3 DNA follows: TGTGCCAGCTCCCTCTTCCCAGATACGCAGTATTTT. This gives the protein CASSLFPDTQYF.

This chain connects TRBV5-4 to TRBJ2-1; no clear D. Germline V lookup: CDR1 SGHNT, CDR2 YYREEE (reference sequence). Trimming took 0 bases from V and 5 from J, leaving 6 bases between them. This CDR3 contains 13 residues. CDR3 protein: CASSLGPHNEQFF. DNA for the CDR3: TGTGCCAGCAGCTTGGGCCCACACAATGAGCAGTTCTTC.

About this clonotype: Sequence at one end of the junction differs from germline and may be a read error. The CDR3 protein is CATLPGLAGGGNYEQYF. The CDR3, as DNA: TGTGCCACCCTACCGGGACTAGCGGGGGGCGGCAATTACGAGCAGTACTTC. This rearrangement joins TRBV10-2 to TRBJ2-7; TRBD2 matches at 15 bases. Germline V gene lookup returns CDR1 WSHSY and CDR2 SAAADI. The CDR3 loop spans 17 amino acids.

This clonotype was counted only a few times. The chain recombines TRBV5-1 with TRBJ2-4, with 10 bases matching TRBD1. V trimming: 3 bases; J trimming: 8 bases; junction bases outside the gene matches: 5. The CDR3 is 14 amino acids. Germline assignment: CDR1 SGHRS and CDR2 YFSETQ. CDR3 DNA: TGCGCCAGCAGCTCGAGGACAGGGGGGGACATTCAGTACTTC. This translates into CASSSRTGGDIQYF.